These 24 T cell receptor beta chains originate from one sample sequenced in a study of T-cell memory formation after mild COVID-19. TCRdb re-called the 5' RACE reads through MiXCR, storing one row per CDR3 protein. The repertoire holds around 420,000 distinct CDR3 sequences, with less than 25% as singletons. The sample was PBMCs or a T cell subset sorted from them (not recorded which). The receptor source for this set is an adult woman who had mild COVID-19 (a few samples of this study predate the infection). Cell type and time point are not known.

The V gene is TRBV10-3, the J gene TRBJ2-2; TRBD2 matches at 7 bases. The germline V gene encodes CDR1 ENHRY and CDR2 SYGVKD. With V trimmed by 11 bases and J by 4 bases, 10 bases remained unmatched. The CDR3 consists of 14 residues. CDR3 in DNA: TGTGCCGCCCATGGCGGGAGCCCCACCGGGGAGCTGTTTTTT. Translating gives CAAHGGSPTGELFF.

This clonotype appeared a few times. The chain combines TRBV7-3 with TRBJ2-1, with D possibly being TRBD1 or TRBD2 (7 bases each). The CDR3 is made up of 12 amino acids. In germline, CDR1 is SGHTA, CDR2 FQGTGA. Trimming cost V 6 bases and J 13 bases, with 16 bases left between them. CDR3 DNA sequence: TGTGCCAGCAGTCGGCCAGGGGGGGATCAGTTCTTC. Translation: CASSRPGGDQFF.

This clonotype appeared a few times. The rearrangement uses TRBV5-1 and TRBJ2-5; D tentatively fits TRBD1 or TRBD2 (5 bases each). Germline loops: CDR1 SGHRS, CDR2 YFSETQ. The CDR3 is 16 amino acids. V was shortened by 0 bases and J by 2 bases, with 14 bases between the two germline ends. The CDR3 loop is CASSLVRGASQETQYF. CDR3 sequence (DNA): TGCGCCAGCAGCTTGGTAAGAGGGGCGAGTCAAGAGACCCAGTACTTC.

A few counts support this clonotype. The rearrangement uses TRBV27 and TRBJ1-5, with unresolved D. This CDR3 region has 13 residues. V lost 5 bases and J lost 7, with 12 bases in between. The V gene's germline CDR1 is MNHEY and CDR2 SMNVEV (reference sequence). As DNA, the CDR3 is TGTGCCAGCAGTCAAACGATAGGGCAGCCCCAGCATTTT. This translates into CASSQTIGQPQHF.

This clonotype was seen more than once but under ten times. This sequence joins TRBV21-1 and TRBJ2-2; the D segment call TRBD1 is taken from the table without a DNA check. TRBV21-1 is listed as a pseudogene. The length of the CDR3 is 15 residues. The CDR3 coding sequence is TGTGCCAGCAGCAAAGGGACAGGGAACACCGGGGAGCTGTTTTTT. Its translation is CASSKGTGNTGELFF.

The chain recombines TRBV18 with TRBJ2-5, with 7 bases aligning to TRBD2. V lost 2 bases and J lost 3; bases outside the gene matches: 3. Germline CDR1 reads KGHSH; CDR2 reads LQKENI. The CDR3 spans 14 residues. The CDR3: CASSPRLAEETQYF. CDR3 DNA sequence: TGTGCCAGCTCACCAAGGCTAGCGGAAGAGACCCAGTACTTC.

V gene TRBV7-7 combines with J gene TRBJ2-5, with 7 positions matching TRBD1. This CDR3 has 14 amino acids. CDR1 is SSHAT and CDR2 is FNYEAQ in the germline V gene (reference sequence). Trimming cost V 4 bases and J 4 bases; bases outside gene matches: 6. The CDR3 nucleotides read TGTGCCAGCAGCTCCACAGGGGTTGGAGAGACCCAGTACTTC. Protein sequence: CASSSTGVGETQYF.

The chain employs TRBV25-1 and TRBJ2-2, with D uncertain. The CDR3 extends over 16 amino acids. Germline V CDR1 and CDR2: MGHDK, SYGVNS. The ends were cut back, 4 bases at V and 0 bases at J, with 12 bases in the middle. In nucleotides, the CDR3 is TGTGCCAGCAGTGTGCTAGATTCGACGAACACCGGGGAGCTGTTTTTT. This codes for CASSVLDSTNTGELFF.

This clonotype was observed a handful of times. V is TRBV4-2 and J is TRBJ2-1, with D possibly being TRBD1 (5 bases). CDR3 size: 15 residues. Germline CDR1 LGHNA, CDR2 YNFKEQ. With 1 base removed from V and 5 bases from J, the gap between germline ends came to 12 bases. The CDR3 loop reads CASSQAHTGDNEQFF. The CDR3 nucleotides read TGTGCCAGCAGCCAAGCACATACAGGAGACAATGAGCAGTTCTTC.

The CDR3 here is CSAYRGGPPEAFF. CDR3 nucleotide sequence: TGCAGCGCGTACAGGGGAGGCCCTCCTGAAGCTTTCTTT. This chain uses TRBV29-1 with TRBJ1-1; 7 bases align to TRBD1. Germline values: CDR1 SQVTM, CDR2 ANQGSEA. The CDR3 totals 13 residues. V was pared by 7 bases and J by 6 bases, with 11 bases of the junction left unmatched. The whole variable domain, filled in from reference TRBV29-1 and TRBJ1-1, reads SAVISQKPSRDICQRGTSLTIQCQVDSQVTMMFWYRQQPGQSLTLIATANQGSEATYESGFVIDKFPISRPNLTFSTLTVSNMSPEDSSIYLCSAYRGGPPEAFFGQGTRLTVV.

This clonotype was seen a handful of times. The chain has TRBV12-3 or TRBV12-4 and TRBJ2-3; no reliable D call. The V and J ends lost 5 bases and 6 bases respectively, with 9 bases between them. CDR3 size: 12 residues. The CDR3 DNA sequence: TGTGCCAGCAGTGTACCTTGGGATACGCAGTATTTT. The encoded protein is CASSVPWDTQYF.

V is TRBV7-8 and J is TRBJ2-1; D is uncertain. The CDR3 covers 13 residues. Per the germline V gene, CDR1 is SGHVS and CDR2 is FQNEAQ. V dropped 2 bases and J dropped 5 bases, with 7 bases sitting between them. CDR3 DNA sequence: TGTGCCAGCAGCTTACCCGGACACAATGAGCAGTTCTTC. Its translation: CASSLPGHNEQFF. The entire variable domain, with the rest obtained from reference TRBV7-8 and TRBJ2-1, is as follows: GAGVSQSPRYKVAKRGQDVALRCDPISGHVSLFWYQQALGQGPEFLTYFQNEAQLDKSGLPSDRFFAERPEGSVSTLKIQRTQQEDSAVYLCASSLPGHNEQFFGPGTRLTVL.

The chain combines TRBV20-1 with TRBJ2-1; D unclear. Germline values: CDR1 DFQATT, CDR2 SNEGSKA (reference sequence). The CDR3 runs 17 residues. The V end was cut by 0 bases, the J end by 0 bases, with 15 bases between. The CDR3 DNA reads TGCAGTGCTAGAGATCAATCCCGGGCAATCTCCTACAATGAGCAGTTCTTC. Translated, it gives CSARDQSRAISYNEQFF.

This clonotype has just a few counts. V and J are TRBV15 and TRBJ2-1, with D maybe TRBD2 (6 bases). The CDR3 runs 15 residues. Trimming shortened V by 5 bases and J by 4 bases, and 15 bases separated the two germline ends. Germline-derived CDR1 and CDR2 are LNHNV and YYDKDF (reference sequence). In nucleotides, the CDR3 is TGTGCCACCAGCGCGGCCGGGACTCCATACAATGAGCAGTTCTTC. Protein product: CATSAAGTPYNEQFF.

This clonotype showed up just a few times. The genes are TRBV11-2 and TRBJ2-1; a possible D gene is TRBD1 (7 bases). The CDR3 is 21 amino acids. V was clipped by 0 bases and J by 5 bases, with 29 bases between them. Germline CDR1 SGHAT, CDR2 FQNNGV. The CDR3 loop reads CASSLEGSGDRASLKDNEQFF. CDR3 DNA sequence: TGTGCCAGCAGCTTAGAAGGGTCGGGAGACAGGGCGTCCCTAAAAGACAATGAGCAGTTCTTC. Supplemented by reference TRBV11-2 and TRBJ2-1, the full variable domain reads EAGVAQSPRYKIIEKRQSVAFWCNPISGHATLYWYQQILGQGPKLLIQFQNNGVVDDSQLPKDRFSAERLKGVDSTLKIQPAKLEDSAVYLCASSLEGSGDRASLKDNEQFFGPGTRLTVL.

This clonotype appeared a few times. The V gene is TRBV7-9, the J gene TRBJ2-5; D call uncertain. The CDR3 spans 15 residues. Between the trimmed V and J ends, which lost 1 base and 1 base, there was a span of 10 bases. Germline V gives CDR1 SEHNR, CDR2 FQNEAQ (reference sequence). CDR3: CASSLGNYPQETQYF. As DNA, the CDR3 is TGTGCCAGCAGCTTAGGCAACTACCCCCAAGAGACCCAGTACTTC.

The chain is built from TRBV4-1 and TRBJ1-1, with D unclear. V shed 0 bases and J shed 10 bases, with 21 bases lying between them. CDR3 length: 16 amino acids. Germline values: CDR1 MGHRA, CDR2 YSYEKL. The CDR3 region has the DNA TGCGCCAGCAGCCAAGATTTAGGCCGCTCCCTTGGTGGAGCTTTCTTT. This gives the protein CASSQDLGRSLGGAFF.

This chain connects TRBV29-1 to TRBJ2-1; 12 bases map to TRBD2. This CDR3 contains 15 residues. Germline CDR1 SQVTM, CDR2 ANQGSEA. Trimming removed 3 bases from V and 6 bases from J; junction bases left unmatched: 6. The CDR3 bases are TGCAGCGTTGAGGCACTAGCGGGAGGACCCAATGAGCAGTTCTTC. Its protein product is CSVEALAGGPNEQFF.

This chain joins TRBV6-5 and TRBJ1-1; TRBD1 aligns across 10 bases. The CDR3 sequence is 14 residues long. From germline, CDR1 is MNHEY and CDR2 SVGAGI. V dropped 1 base and J dropped 10; count of bases not matched to a gene: 6. Written as DNA, the CDR3 is TGTGCCAGCAGTTACTTAGACAGGGGGCGCGGAGCTTTCTTT. Translated: CASSYLDRGRGAFF.

This clonotype came up a few times. V is TRBV29-1 and J is TRBJ2-7; perhaps TRBD2 as D (5 bases). The CDR3 has 13 residues. Between the trimmed V and J ends, which lost 6 bases and 0 bases, there was a span of 12 bases. Germline CDR1 SQVTM, CDR2 ANQGSEA. The CDR3 loop is CSVLRGSSYEQYF. The CDR3 DNA is TGCAGCGTCCTCCGGGGTAGCTCCTACGAGCAGTACTTC.

The chain combines TRBV5-6 with TRBJ1-1; TRBD1 matches at 9 bases. J was trimmed by 2 bases and V by 5 bases; bases with no gene match: 7. Germline assignment: CDR1 SGHDT and CDR2 YYEEEE. The CDR3 loop spans 15 amino acids. CDR3 sequence: CASRLTTGGNTEAFF. The CDR3 nucleotides read TGTGCCAGCAGACTAACAACAGGGGGCAACACTGAAGCTTTCTTT. Looking up the rest from reference TRBV5-6 and TRBJ1-1 gives the full variable domain: DAGVTQSPTHLIKTRGQQVTLRCSPKSGHDTVSWYQQALGQGPQFIFQYYEEEERQRGNFPDRFSGHQFPNYSSELNVNALLLGDSALYLCASRLTTGGNTEAFFGQGTRLTVV.

This chain links TRBV24-1 with TRBJ2-1; 10 nucleotides line up with TRBD1. The CDR3 contains 15 residues. After removal of 4 bases from V and 4 bases from J, the junction contained 3 bases not matched to a gene. The V gene's germline CDR1 is KGHDR and CDR2 SFDVKD. The CDR3 DNA reads TGTGCCACCAGTGAGGGGACAGGGGTTTACAATGAGCAGTTCTTC. As protein: CATSEGTGVYNEQFF.

This clonotype turned up a few times. The chain recombines TRBV30 with TRBJ2-7; 7 bases match TRBD1. The ends lost 1 base at V and 5 bases at J; junction bases unmatched: 5. Germline CDR1 is GTSNPN and CDR2 is SVGIG (reference sequence). This CDR3 contains 13 residues. The CDR3 reads CAWSEGGGHEQYF. The CDR3 region has the DNA TGTGCCTGGAGTGAAGGGGGCGGCCACGAGCAGTACTTC.

This clonotype was counted between two and nine times. The chain recombines TRBV4-3 with TRBJ2-3, with TRBD2 matching over 9 bases. Germline lookup yields CDR1 LGHNA and CDR2 YSLEER. The CDR3 length is 16 residues. V lost 0 bases and J lost 4; bases outside the gene matches: 5. CDR3 sequence (DNA): TGCGCCAGCAGCCAAGATTTGGCGGGAGGGGCAGATACGCAGTATTTT. This sequence encodes CASSQDLAGGADTQYF.